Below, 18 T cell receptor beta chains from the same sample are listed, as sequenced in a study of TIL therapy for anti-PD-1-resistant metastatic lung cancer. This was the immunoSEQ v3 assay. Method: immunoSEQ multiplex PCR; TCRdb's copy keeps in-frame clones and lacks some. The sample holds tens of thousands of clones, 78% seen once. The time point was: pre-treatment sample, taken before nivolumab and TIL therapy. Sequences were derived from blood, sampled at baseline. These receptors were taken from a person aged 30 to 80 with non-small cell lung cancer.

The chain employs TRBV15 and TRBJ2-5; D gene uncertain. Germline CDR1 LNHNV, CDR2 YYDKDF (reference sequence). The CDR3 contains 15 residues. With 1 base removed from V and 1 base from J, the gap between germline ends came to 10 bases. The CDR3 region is CATSRGVGSQETQYF. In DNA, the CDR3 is TGTGCCACCAGCAGAGGAGTAGGCAGCCAAGAGACCCAGTACTTC. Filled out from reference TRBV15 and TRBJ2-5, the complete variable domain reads DAMVIQNPRYQVTQFGKPVTLSCSQTLNHNVMYWYQQKSSQAPKLLFHYYDKDFNNEADTPDNFQSRRPNTSFCFLDIRSPGLGDTAMYLCATSRGVGSQETQYFGPGTRLLVL.

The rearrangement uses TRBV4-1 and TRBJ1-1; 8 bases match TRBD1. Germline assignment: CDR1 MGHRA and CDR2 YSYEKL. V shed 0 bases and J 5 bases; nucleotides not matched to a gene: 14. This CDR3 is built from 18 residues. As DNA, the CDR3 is TGCGCCAGCAGCCAAGAAGATCCAGGGGGCGTCCGGAGTACTGAAGCTTTCTTT. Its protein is CASSQEDPGGVRSTEAFF.

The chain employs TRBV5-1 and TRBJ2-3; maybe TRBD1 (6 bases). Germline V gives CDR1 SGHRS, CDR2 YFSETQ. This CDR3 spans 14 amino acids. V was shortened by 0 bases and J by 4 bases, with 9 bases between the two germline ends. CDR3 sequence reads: CASSLGGLSDTQYF. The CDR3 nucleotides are TGCGCCAGCAGCTTGGGGGGGCTCTCAGATACGCAGTATTTT.

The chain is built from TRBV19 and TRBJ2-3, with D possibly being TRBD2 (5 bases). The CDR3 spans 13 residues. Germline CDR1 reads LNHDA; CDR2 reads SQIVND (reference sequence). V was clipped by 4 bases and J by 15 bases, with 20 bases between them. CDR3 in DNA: TGTGCCAGTAGTAGCCCTACACTAGAAAGGCATTATTTT. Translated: CASSSPTLERHYF.

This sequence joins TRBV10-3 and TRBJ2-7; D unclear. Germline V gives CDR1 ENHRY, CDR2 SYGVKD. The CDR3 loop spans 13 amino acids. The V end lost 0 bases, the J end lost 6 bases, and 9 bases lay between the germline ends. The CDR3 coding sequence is TGTGCCATCAGTGAGTCCCCAGGCGGCGAGCAGTACTTC. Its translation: CAISESPGGEQYF.

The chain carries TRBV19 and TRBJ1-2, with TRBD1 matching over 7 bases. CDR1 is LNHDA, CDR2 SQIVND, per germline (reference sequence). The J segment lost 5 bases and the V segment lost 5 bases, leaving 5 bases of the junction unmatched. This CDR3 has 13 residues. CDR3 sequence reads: CASSRDRKYGYTF. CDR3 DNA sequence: TGTGCCAGTAGTCGGGACAGAAAATATGGCTACACCTTC.

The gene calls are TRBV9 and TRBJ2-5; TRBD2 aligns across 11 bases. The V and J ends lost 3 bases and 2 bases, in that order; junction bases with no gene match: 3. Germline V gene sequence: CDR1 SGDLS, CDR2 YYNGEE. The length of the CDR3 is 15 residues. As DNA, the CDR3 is TGTGCCAGCAGCGGTCGACTAGCGGGGCAAGAGACCCAGTACTTC. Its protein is CASSGRLAGQETQYF.

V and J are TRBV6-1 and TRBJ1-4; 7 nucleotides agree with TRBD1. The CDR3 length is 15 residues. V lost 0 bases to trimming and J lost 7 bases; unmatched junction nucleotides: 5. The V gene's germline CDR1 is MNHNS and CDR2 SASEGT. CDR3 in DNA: TGTGCCAGCAGTGAAGCGTTTACAGGGGCTGAAAAACTGTTTTTT. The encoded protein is CASSEAFTGAEKLFF.

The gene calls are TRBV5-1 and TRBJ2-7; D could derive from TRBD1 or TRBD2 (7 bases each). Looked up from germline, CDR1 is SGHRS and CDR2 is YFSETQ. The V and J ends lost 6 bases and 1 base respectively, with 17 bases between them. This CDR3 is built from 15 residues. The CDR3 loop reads CASKSGGDASYEQYF. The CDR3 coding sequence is TGCGCCAGCAAGTCAGGGGGGGATGCTTCCTACGAGCAGTACTTC.

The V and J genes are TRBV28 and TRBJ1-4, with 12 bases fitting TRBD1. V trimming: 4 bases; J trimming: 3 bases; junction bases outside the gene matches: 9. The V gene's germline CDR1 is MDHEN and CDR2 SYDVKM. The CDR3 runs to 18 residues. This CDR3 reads CASSSWGGQGASNEKLFF. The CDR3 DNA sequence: TGTGCCAGCAGTTCCTGGGGGGGACAGGGGGCTTCTAATGAAAAACTGTTTTTT.

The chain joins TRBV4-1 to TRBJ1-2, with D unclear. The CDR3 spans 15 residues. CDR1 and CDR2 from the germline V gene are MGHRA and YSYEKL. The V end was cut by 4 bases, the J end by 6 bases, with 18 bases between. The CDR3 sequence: CASSPGSRRTNGYTF. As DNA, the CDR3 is TGCGCCAGCAGCCCAGGTAGCAGGCGAACGAATGGCTACACCTTC.

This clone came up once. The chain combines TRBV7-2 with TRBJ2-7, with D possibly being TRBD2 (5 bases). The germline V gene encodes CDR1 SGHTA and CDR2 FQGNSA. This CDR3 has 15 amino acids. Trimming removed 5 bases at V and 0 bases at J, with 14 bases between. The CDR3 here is CASSPLPGSSYEQYF. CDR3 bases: TGTGCCAGCAGCCCACTCCCGGGGAGCTCCTACGAGCAGTACTTC.

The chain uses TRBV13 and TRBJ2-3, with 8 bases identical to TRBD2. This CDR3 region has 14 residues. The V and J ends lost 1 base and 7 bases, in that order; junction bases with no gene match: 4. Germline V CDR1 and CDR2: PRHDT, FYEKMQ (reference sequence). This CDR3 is CASSLASGSHTQYF. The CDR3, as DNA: TGTGCCAGCAGCTTAGCGAGCGGGAGTCATACGCAGTATTTT.

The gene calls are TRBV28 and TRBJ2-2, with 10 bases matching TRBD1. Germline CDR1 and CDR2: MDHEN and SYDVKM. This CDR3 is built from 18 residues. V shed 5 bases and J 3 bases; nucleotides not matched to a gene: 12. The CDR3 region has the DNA TGTGCCAGCAGTAACAACCCTTCGACAGGGGGCGACACCGGGGAGCTGTTTTTT. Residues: CASSNNPSTGGDTGELFF.

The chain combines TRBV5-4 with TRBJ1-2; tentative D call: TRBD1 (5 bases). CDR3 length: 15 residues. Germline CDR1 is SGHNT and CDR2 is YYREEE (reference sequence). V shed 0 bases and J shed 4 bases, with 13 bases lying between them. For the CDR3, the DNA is TGTGCCAGCAGCTTGGCGGGGGTAAACGGCTATGGCTACACCTTC. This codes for CASSLAGVNGYGYTF.

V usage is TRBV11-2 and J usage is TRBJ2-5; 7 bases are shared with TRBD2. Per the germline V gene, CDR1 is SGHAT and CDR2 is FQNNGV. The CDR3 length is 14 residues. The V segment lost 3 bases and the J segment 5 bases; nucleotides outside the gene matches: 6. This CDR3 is CASSFKTSRETQYF. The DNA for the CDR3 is TGTGCCAGCAGCTTTAAGACTAGCAGGGAGACCCAGTACTTC.

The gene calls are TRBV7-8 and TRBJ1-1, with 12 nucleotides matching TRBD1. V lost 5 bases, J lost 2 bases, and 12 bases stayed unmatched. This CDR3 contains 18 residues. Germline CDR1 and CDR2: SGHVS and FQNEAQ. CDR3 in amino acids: CASSQISMGQGANTEAFF. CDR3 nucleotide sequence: TGTGCCAGCAGCCAAATTTCGATGGGACAGGGGGCTAACACTGAAGCTTTCTTT.

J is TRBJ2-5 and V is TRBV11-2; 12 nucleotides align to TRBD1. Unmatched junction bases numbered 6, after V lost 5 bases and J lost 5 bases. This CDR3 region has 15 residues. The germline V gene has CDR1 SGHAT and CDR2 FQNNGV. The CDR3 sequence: CASSGRDRGPETQYF. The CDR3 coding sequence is TGTGCCAGCAGCGGACGGGACAGGGGGCCCGAGACCCAGTACTTC.